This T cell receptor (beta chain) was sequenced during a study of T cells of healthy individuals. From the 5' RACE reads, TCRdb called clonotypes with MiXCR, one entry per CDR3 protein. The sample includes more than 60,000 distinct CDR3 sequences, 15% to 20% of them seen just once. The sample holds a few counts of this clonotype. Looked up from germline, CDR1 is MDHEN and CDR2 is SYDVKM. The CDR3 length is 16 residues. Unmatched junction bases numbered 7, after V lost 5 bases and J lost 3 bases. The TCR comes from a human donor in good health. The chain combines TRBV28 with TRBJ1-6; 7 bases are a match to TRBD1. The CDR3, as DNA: TGTGCCAGCAGTCTCCAGACAGGGCGCTATAATTCACCCCTCCACTTT. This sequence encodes CASSLQTGRYNSPLHF.